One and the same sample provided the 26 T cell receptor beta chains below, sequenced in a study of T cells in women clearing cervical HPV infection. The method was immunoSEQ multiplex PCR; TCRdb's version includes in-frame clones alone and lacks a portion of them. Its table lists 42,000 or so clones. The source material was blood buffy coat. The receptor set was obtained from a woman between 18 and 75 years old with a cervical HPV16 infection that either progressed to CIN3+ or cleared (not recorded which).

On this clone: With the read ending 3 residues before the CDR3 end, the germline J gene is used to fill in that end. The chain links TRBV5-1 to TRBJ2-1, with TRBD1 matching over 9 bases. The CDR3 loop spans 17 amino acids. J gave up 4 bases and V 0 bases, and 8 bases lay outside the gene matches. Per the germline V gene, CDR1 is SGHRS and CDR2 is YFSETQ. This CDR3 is CASSLEGRGQGYNEQFF. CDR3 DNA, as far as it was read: TGCGCCAGCAGCTTGGAGGGCCGAGGACAGGGGTACAATGAG.

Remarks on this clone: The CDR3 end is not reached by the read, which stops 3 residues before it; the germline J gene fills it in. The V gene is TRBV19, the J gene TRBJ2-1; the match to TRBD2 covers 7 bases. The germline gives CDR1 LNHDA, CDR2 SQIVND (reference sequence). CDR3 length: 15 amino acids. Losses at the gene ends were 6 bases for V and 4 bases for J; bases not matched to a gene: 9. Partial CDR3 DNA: TGTGCCAGTAGCCGGGGCGGGGGACTGTACAATGAG. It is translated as CASSRGGGLYNE. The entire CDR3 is CASSRGGGLYNEQFF. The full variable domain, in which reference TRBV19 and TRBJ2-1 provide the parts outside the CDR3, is DGGITQSPKYLFRKEGQNVTLSCEQNLNHDAMYWYRQDPGQGLRLIYYSQIVNDFQKGDIAEGYSVSREKKESFPLTVTSAQKNPTAFYLCASSRGGGLYNEQFFGPGTRLTVL.

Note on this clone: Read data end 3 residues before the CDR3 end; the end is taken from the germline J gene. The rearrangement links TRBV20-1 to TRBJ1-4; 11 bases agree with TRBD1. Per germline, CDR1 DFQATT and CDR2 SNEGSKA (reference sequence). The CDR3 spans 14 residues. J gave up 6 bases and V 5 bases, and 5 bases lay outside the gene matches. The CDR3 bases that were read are TGCAGTGCTCCTCCGGGACAGGGGGATGAAAAA. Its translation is CSAPPGQGDEK. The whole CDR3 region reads CSAPPGQGDEKLFF.

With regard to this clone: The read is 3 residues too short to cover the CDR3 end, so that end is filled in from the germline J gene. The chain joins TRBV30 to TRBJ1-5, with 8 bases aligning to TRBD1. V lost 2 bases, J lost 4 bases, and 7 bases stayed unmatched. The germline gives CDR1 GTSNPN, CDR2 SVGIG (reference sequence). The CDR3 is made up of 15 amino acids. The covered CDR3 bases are TGTGCCTGGAGTCCACCGGGACAGGTGAATCAGCCC. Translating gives CAWSPPGQVNQP. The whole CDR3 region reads CAWSPPGQVNQPQHF.

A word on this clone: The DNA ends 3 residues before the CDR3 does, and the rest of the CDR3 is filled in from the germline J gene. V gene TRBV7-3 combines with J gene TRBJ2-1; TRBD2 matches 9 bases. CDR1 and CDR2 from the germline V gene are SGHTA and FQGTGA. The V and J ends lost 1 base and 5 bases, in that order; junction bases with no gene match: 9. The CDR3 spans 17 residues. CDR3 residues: CASSLSVRGGADNEQFF. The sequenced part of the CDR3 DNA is TGTGCCAGCAGCTTAAGTGTTCGCGGGGGGGCCGACAATGAG.

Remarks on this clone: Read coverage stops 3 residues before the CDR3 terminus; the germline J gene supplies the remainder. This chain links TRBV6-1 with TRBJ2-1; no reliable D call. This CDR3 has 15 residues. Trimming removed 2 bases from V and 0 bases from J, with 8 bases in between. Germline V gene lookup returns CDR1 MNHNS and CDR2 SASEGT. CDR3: CASSELKGSYNEQFF. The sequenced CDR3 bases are TGTGCCAGCAGTGAACTGAAGGGCTCCTACAATGAG.

The CDR3 spells CASNKQGAYGYTF. The sequenced CDR3 bases are TGTGCCAGCAATAAACAGGGGGCCTATGGC. The chain links TRBV2 to TRBJ1-2, with 9 bases matching TRBD1. The CDR3 is cut off 3 residues early in the read; its end comes from the germline J gene. The CDR3 is 13 amino acids. Unmatched junction bases numbered 4, after V lost 7 bases and J lost 4 bases. The V gene's germline CDR1 is SNHLY and CDR2 FYNNEI.

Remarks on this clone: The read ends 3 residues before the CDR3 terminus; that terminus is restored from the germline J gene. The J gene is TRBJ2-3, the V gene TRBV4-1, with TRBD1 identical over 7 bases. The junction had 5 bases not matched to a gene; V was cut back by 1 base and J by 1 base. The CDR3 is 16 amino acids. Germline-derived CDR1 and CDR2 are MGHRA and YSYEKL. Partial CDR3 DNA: TGCGCCAGCAGCCAAGGGGCAGGGGGACGCACAGATACG. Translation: CASSQGAGGRTDT. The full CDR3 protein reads CASSQGAGGRTDTQYF.

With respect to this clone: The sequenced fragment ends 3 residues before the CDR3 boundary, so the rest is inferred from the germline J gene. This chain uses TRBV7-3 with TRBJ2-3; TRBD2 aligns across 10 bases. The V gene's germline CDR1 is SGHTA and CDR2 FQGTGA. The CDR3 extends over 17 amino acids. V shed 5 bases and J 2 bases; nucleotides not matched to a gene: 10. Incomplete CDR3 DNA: TGTGCCAGCAGCGAATGGGCTAGCGGGGGACCCACAGATACG. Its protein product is CASSEWASGGPTDT. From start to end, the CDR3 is CASSEWASGGPTDTQYF.

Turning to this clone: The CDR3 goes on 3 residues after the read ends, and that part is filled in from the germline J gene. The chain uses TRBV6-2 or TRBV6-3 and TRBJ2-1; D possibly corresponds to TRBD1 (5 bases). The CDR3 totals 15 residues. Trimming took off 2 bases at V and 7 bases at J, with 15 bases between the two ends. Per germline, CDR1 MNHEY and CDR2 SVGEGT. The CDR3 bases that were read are TGTGCCAGCAGTTACCATCTCGACAGCCCGAATGAG. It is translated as CASSYHLDSPNE. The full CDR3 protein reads CASSYHLDSPNEQFF.

CDR3 DNA (partial): TGTGCCAGCACCCCGACAGGGAGGACG. It translates to CASTPTGRT. The complete CDR3 reads CASTPTGRTQYF. The chain recombines TRBV2 with TRBJ2-3; TRBD1 is a possible D gene (7 bases). The CDR3 end falls 3 residues outside the read, so it is completed with the germline J gene. Germline assignment: CDR1 SNHLY and CDR2 FYNNEI. The CDR3 runs to 12 residues. Variable domain in full (rest from reference TRBV2 and TRBJ2-3): EPEVTQTPSHQVTQMGQEVILRCVPISNHLYFYWYRQILGQKVEFLVSFYNNEISEKSEIFDDQFSVERPDGSNFTLKIRSTKLEDSAMYFCASTPTGRTQYFGPGTRLTVL.

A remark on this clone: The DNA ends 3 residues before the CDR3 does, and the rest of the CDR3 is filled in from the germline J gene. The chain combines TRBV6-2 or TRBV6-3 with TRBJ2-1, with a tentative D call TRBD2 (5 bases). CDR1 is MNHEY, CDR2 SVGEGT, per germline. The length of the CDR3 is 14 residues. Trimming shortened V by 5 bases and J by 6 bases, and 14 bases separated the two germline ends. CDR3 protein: CASSRELVGNEQFF. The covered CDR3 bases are TGTGCCAGCAGTCGAGAACTAGTGGGCAATGAG.

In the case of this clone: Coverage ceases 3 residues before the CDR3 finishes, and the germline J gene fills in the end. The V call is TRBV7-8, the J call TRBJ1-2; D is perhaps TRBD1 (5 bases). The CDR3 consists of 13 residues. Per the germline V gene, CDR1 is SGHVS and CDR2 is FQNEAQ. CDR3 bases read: TGTGCCAGCAGCTTAGTCAGGGATAAGGGC. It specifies CASSLVRDKG. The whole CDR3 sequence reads CASSLVRDKGYTF.

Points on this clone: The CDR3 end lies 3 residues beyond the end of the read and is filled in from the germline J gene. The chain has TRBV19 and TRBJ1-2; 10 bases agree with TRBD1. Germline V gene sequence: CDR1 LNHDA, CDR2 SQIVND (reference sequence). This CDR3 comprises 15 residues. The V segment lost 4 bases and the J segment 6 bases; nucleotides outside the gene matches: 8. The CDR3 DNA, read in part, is TGTGCCAGTAGTACCCGGACAGGGGGAGAGGATGGC. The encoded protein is CASSTRTGGEDG. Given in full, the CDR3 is CASSTRTGGEDGYTF.

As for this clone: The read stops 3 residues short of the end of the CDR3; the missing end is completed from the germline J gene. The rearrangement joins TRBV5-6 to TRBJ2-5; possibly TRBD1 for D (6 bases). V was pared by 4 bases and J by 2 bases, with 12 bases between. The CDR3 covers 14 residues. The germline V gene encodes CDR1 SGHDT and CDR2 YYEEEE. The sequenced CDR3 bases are TGTGCCAGCAGCACAGGGCTAGGGCAAGAGACC. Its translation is CASSTGLGQET. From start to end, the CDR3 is CASSTGLGQETQYF. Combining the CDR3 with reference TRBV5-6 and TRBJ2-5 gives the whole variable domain DAGVTQSPTHLIKTRGQQVTLRCSPKSGHDTVSWYQQALGQGPQFIFQYYEEEERQRGNFPDRFSGHQFPNYSSELNVNALLLGDSALYLCASSTGLGQETQYFGPGTRLLVL.

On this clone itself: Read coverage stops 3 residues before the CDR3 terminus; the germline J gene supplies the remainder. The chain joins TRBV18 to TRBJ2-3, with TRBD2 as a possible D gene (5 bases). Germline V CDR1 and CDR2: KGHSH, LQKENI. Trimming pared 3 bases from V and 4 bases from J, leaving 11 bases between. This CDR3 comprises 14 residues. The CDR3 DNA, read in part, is TGTGCCAGCTCACCCGGGCTAGCTCCAGATACG. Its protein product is CASSPGLAPDT. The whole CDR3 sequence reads CASSPGLAPDTQYF.

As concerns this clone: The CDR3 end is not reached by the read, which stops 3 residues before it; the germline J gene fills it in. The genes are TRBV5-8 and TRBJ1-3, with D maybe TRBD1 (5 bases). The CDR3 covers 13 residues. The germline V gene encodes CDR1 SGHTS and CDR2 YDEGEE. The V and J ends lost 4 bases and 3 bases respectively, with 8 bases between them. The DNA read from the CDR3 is TGTGCCAGCAGCCTCGACAGTGGAAACACC. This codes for CASSLDSGNT. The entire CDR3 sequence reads CASSLDSGNTIYF.

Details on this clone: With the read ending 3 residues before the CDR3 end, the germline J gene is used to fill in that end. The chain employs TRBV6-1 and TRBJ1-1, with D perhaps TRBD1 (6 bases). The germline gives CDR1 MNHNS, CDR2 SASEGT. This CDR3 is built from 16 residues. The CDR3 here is CASSGAIVRVGTEAFF. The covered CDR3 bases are TGTGCCAGCAGTGGTGCTATTGTTAGAGTTGGGACAGAA.

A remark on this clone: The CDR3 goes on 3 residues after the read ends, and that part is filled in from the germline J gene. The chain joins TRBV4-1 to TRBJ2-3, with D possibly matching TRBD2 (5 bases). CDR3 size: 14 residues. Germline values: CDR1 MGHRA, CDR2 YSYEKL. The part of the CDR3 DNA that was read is TGCGCCAGCAGCCAAGATAGGACTCTACGTCCG. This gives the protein CASSQDRTLRP. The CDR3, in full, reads CASSQDRTLRPQYF.

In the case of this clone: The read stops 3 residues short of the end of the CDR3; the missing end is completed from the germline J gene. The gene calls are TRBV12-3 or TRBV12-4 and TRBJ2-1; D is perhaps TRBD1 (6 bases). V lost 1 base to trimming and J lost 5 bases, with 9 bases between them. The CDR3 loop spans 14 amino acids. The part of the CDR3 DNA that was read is TGTGCCAGCAGTTTAGGGGGGCGCGACAATGAG. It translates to CASSLGGRDNE. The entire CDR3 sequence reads CASSLGGRDNEQFF.

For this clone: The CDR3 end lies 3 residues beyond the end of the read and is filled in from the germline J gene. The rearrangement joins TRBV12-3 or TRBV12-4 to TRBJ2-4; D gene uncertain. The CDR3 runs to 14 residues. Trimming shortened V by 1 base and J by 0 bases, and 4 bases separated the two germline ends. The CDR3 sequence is CASSLELAKNIQYF. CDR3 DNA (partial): TGTGCCAGCAGTTTAGAACTAGCCAAAAACATT.

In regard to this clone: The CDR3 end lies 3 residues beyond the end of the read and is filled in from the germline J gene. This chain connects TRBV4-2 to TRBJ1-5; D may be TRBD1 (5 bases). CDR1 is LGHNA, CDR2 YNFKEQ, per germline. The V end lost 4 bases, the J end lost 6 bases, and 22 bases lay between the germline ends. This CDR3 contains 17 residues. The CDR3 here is CASSPVQDYGWSQPQHF. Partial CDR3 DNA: TGTGCCAGCAGCCCGGTACAGGATTACGGTTGGAGTCAGCCC.

The CDR3 DNA, read in part, is TGTGCCAGCAGTGCCCGCGGGACAGGTCCCAATGGC. Amino acid sequence: CASSARGTGPNG. The full CDR3 is CASSARGTGPNGYTF. The chain recombines TRBV2 with TRBJ1-2; TRBD1 aligns across 8 bases. With the read ending 3 residues before the CDR3 end, the germline J gene is used to fill in that end. CDR1 and CDR2 (germline): SNHLY, FYNNEI. The CDR3 runs 15 residues. Losses at the gene ends were 4 bases for V and 6 bases for J; bases not matched to a gene: 10.

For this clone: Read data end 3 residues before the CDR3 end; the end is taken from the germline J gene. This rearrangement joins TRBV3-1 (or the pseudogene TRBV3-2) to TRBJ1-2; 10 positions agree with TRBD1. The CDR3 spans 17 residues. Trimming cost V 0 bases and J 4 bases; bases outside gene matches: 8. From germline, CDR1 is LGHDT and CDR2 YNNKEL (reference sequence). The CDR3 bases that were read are TGTGCCAGCAGCCAAGAGCGGACAGGGGGTTTAATCTATGGC. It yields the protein CASSQERTGGLIYG. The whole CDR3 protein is CASSQERTGGLIYGYTF.

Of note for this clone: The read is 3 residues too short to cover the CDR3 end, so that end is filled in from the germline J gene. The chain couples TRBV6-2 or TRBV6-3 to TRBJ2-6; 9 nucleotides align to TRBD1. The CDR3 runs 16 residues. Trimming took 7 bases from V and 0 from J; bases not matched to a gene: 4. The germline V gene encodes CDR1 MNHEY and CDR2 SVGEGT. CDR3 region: CASIDRGISGANVLTF. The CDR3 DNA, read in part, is TGTGCCAGCATCGACAGGGGGATCTCTGGGGCCAACGTC.

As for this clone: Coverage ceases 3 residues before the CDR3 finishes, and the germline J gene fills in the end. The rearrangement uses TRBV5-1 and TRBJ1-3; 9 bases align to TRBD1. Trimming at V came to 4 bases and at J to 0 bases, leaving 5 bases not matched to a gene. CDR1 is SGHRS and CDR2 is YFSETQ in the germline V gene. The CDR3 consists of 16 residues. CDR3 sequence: CASSPGQGFSGNTIYF. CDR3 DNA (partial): TGCGCCAGCAGCCCGGGACAGGGCTTCTCTGGAAACACC.